Following are 22 T cell receptor beta chains from one sample sequenced in a study of shared clonotypes between healthy human individuals. Generated by immunoSEQ multiplex PCR, the TCRdb table keeps only in-frame clones and is missing some. The sample has around 1.5 million clones, 95% to 99% seen once. The sample taken for sequencing was naive CD4+ T cells sorted from blood. The sample's subset: CD45RA+ positively selected. The receptor source for this set is a young man in good health.

This chain links TRBV6-1 with TRBJ2-1; TRBD1 aligns across 10 bases. V lost 3 bases and J lost 8; bases outside the gene matches: 10. CDR3 length: 16 residues. From germline, CDR1 is MNHNS and CDR2 SASEGT. The CDR3 nucleotides are TGTGCCAGCAGTGATTATCCGGGACAGGGGAGGTATGAGCAGTTCTTC. Its translation: CASSDYPGQGRYEQFF.

The chain carries TRBV6-5 and TRBJ2-1; D possibly uses TRBD1 or TRBD2 (5 bases each). Germline V CDR1 and CDR2: MNHEY, SVGAGI. The CDR3 runs to 14 residues. Between the trimmed V and J ends, which lost 6 bases and 8 bases, there was a span of 17 bases. CDR3 sequence (DNA): TGTGCCAGCAGGCCCGGGGCCCGTATGGATGAGCAGTTCTTC. Translation: CASRPGARMDEQFF.

V usage is TRBV28 and J usage is TRBJ2-1, with D maybe TRBD2 (5 bases). Germline values: CDR1 MDHEN, CDR2 SYDVKM. Trimming stripped 4 bases from V and 4 bases from J, with 20 bases between. This CDR3 has 17 amino acids. The CDR3 loop reads CASSSEWRGSMYNEQFF. Here the CDR3 DNA reads TGTGCCAGCAGTTCGGAGTGGAGAGGGTCGATGTACAATGAGCAGTTCTTC.

The gene calls are TRBV19 and TRBJ2-7, with TRBD1 matching 9 bases. CDR1 and CDR2 from the germline V gene are LNHDA and SQIVND (reference sequence). The V gene end was trimmed by 4 bases and the J gene end by 3 bases; junction bases not matched to a gene: 7. The CDR3 runs 15 residues. CDR3 nucleotides: TGTGCCAGTAGTACACCGGGACAGGGTTACTACGAGCAGTACTTC. This encodes CASSTPGQGYYEQYF.

CDR3 sequence (DNA): TGTGCCAGCAGGCGCCGGACGAACACTGAAGCTTTCTTT. It translates to CASRRRTNTEAFF. The rearrangement joins TRBV27 to TRBJ1-1; unclear D gene. The germline V gene encodes CDR1 MNHEY and CDR2 SMNVEV (reference sequence). This CDR3 region has 13 residues. V was trimmed by 6 bases and J by 1 base, leaving 9 bases between them.

V usage is TRBV4-3 and J usage is TRBJ2-7; 12 bases are shared with TRBD1. This CDR3 spans 14 amino acids. Germline V lookup: CDR1 LGHNA, CDR2 YSLEER. Trimming cost V 2 bases and J 7 bases; bases outside gene matches: 3. Here the CDR3 DNA reads TGCGCCAGCAGCCAACCGGGACAGGGGGCGGAGCAGTACTTC. This translates into CASSQPGQGAEQYF.

The J gene is TRBJ1-2, the V gene TRBV4-3; no definite D call. The germline V gene has CDR1 LGHNA and CDR2 YSLEER. CDR3 length equals 13 residues. V was clipped by 4 bases and J by 1 base, with 7 bases between them. This chain's CDR3 is CASSLDGNYGYTF. CDR3 sequence (DNA): TGCGCCAGCAGCCTGGACGGTAACTATGGCTACACCTTC.

Worth noting for this clone: Other DNA sequences from this sample encode an identical CDR3 as well. The genes are TRBV7-3 and TRBJ2-2, with unresolved D. The CDR3 spans 13 residues. Germline V CDR1 and CDR2: SGHTA, FQGTGA. The V end lost 0 bases, the J end lost 6 bases, and 5 bases lay between the germline ends. CDR3 sequence (DNA): TGTGCCAGCAGCTTAACTGTTTCCGGGGAGCTGTTTTTT. Its protein product is CASSLTVSGELFF.

The rearrangement links TRBV19 to TRBJ2-3, with D uncertain. V was trimmed by 1 base and J by 1 base, leaving 6 bases between them. The CDR3 covers 14 residues. CDR1 LNHDA and CDR2 SQIVND come from the germline V gene (reference sequence). The DNA of the CDR3 is TGTGCCAGTAGTATAGGCCTACGCACAGATACGCAGTATTTT. It specifies CASSIGLRTDTQYF. The full variable domain, completed using reference TRBV19 and TRBJ2-3, is DGGITQSPKYLFRKEGQNVTLSCEQNLNHDAMYWYRQDPGQGLRLIYYSQIVNDFQKGDIAEGYSVSREKKESFPLTVTSAQKNPTAFYLCASSIGLRTDTQYFGPGTRLTVL.

J is TRBJ2-2 and V is TRBV5-6, with D possibly TRBD2 on 7 matching bases. V was trimmed by 1 base and J by 3 bases, leaving 13 bases between them. The length of the CDR3 is 16 residues. Germline V gene data show CDR1 as SGHDT and CDR2 as YYEEEE. CDR3 in DNA: TGTGCCAGCAGCTTGCCTGGGGGGGCGGACACCGGGGAGCTGTTTTTT. It is translated as CASSLPGGADTGELFF.

The rearrangement links TRBV28 to TRBJ2-3, with TRBD2 matching 7 bases. With 6 bases clipped from V and 0 bases from J, the junction kept 12 bases outside the gene matches. This CDR3 is built from 17 residues. Germline lookup yields CDR1 MDHEN and CDR2 SYDVKM. The CDR3 DNA reads as TGTGCCAGCAGCCCCCATCCTGCGGGAGTGAGCACAGATACGCAGTATTTT. Residues: CASSPHPAGVSTDTQYF.

The rearrangement joins TRBV5-5 to TRBJ1-3; D is unresolved. The CDR3 spans 15 residues. V was trimmed by 2 bases and J by 0 bases, leaving 9 bases between them. Germline values: CDR1 SGHKS, CDR2 YYEKEE (reference sequence). The CDR3 sequence is CASSLDYFSGNTIYF. Here the CDR3 DNA reads TGTGCCAGCAGCTTAGATTATTTCTCTGGAAACACCATATATTTT.

This sequence joins TRBV5-3 and TRBJ2-5; possibly TRBD1 for D (6 bases). TRBV5-3 belongs to the ORF category, with a function that is uncertain. Trimming shortened V by 4 bases and J by 3 bases, and 10 bases separated the two germline ends. The CDR3 is made up of 13 amino acids. CDR3 in DNA: TGTGCCAGAAGCAGGAGGACAGAAGAGACCCAGTACTTC. Amino acids: CARSRRTEETQYF.

This sequence joins TRBV4-2 and TRBJ2-2; tentatively, D is TRBD2 (5 bases). Per germline, CDR1 LGHNA and CDR2 YNFKEQ. This CDR3 contains 13 residues. Trimming shortened V by 4 bases and J by 6 bases, and 9 bases separated the two germline ends. The chain's CDR3 is CASSRDYSGELFF. The CDR3 DNA reads TGTGCCAGCAGCCGAGACTACTCCGGGGAGCTGTTTTTT.

The chain has TRBV5-1 and TRBJ1-2, with D possibly matching TRBD1 (6 bases). V was shortened by 4 bases and J by 5 bases, with 15 bases between the two germline ends. This CDR3 contains 14 residues. Germline CDR1 reads SGHRS; CDR2 reads YFSETQ. The CDR3 DNA follows: TGCGCCAGCAGCCCGAGGGGGGTCTCTTATGGCTACACCTTC. It encodes CASSPRGVSYGYTF.

This chain uses TRBV5-1 with TRBJ1-1; 9 nucleotides align to TRBD1. This CDR3 region has 16 residues. CDR1 SGHRS and CDR2 YFSETQ come from the germline V gene. The ends lost 0 bases at V and 1 base at J; junction bases unmatched: 4. CDR3 amino acids: CASSLETGGPNTEAFF. The DNA of the CDR3 is TGCGCCAGCAGCTTGGAGACAGGGGGTCCGAACACTGAAGCTTTCTTT.

The gene calls are TRBV5-1 and TRBJ1-3; D ambiguous. Germline CDR1 and CDR2: SGHRS and YFSETQ. The CDR3 runs 15 residues. V was cut by 4 bases and J by 0 bases, with 11 bases left in between. CDR3 in DNA: TGCGCCAGCAGCCTCGGGCCCCTCTCTGGAAACACCATATATTTT. As protein: CASSLGPLSGNTIYF.

CDR3 amino acids: CASSYGGPDDTQYF. CDR3 nucleotides: TGTGCCAGCAGTTATGGCGGGCCCGACGATACGCAGTATTTT. The chain links TRBV6-5 to TRBJ2-3, with D perhaps matching TRBD2 (5 bases). This CDR3 contains 14 residues. Trimming left V 3 bases short and J 6 bases short, with 13 bases between. Germline V lookup: CDR1 MNHEY, CDR2 SVGAGI.

In this sample, this clone turned up once. CDR3 DNA: TGTGCCAGCAGTTCTAGGGACAGGGTCGCCTACGAGCAGTACTTC. Translating it yields CASSSRDRVAYEQYF. The rearrangement joins TRBV28 to TRBJ2-7; 9 bases are a match to TRBD1. V dropped 4 bases and J dropped 2; count of bases not matched to a gene: 6. Looked up from germline, CDR1 is MDHEN and CDR2 is SYDVKM. The length of the CDR3 is 15 residues. The whole variable domain, filled in from reference TRBV28 and TRBJ2-7, reads DVKVTQSSRYLVKRTGEKVFLECVQDMDHENMFWYRQDPGLGLRLIYFSYDVKMKEKGDIPEGYSVSREKKERFSLILESASTNQTSMYLCASSSRDRVAYEQYFGPGTRLTVT.

The chain has TRBV7-8 and TRBJ1-1, with a possible D match to TRBD1 (5 bases). Trimming shortened V by 6 bases and J by 4 bases, and 15 bases separated the two germline ends. Germline V gene data show CDR1 as SGHVS and CDR2 as FQNEAQ. The CDR3 contains 14 residues. As DNA, the CDR3 is TGTGCCAGCAGGGTCTCAGGGAACCCCACTGAAGCTTTCTTT. Its translation is CASRVSGNPTEAFF. Full variable domain (rest looked up from reference TRBV7-8 and TRBJ1-1): GAGVSQSPRYKVAKRGQDVALRCDPISGHVSLFWYQQALGQGPEFLTYFQNEAQLDKSGLPSDRFFAERPEGSVSTLKIQRTQQEDSAVYLCASRVSGNPTEAFFGQGTRLTVV.

The V and J genes are TRBV19 and TRBJ1-4; TRBD1 matches at 9 bases. Germline V lookup: CDR1 LNHDA, CDR2 SQIVND (reference sequence). This CDR3 contains 16 residues. Trimming removed 1 base from V and 8 bases from J; junction bases left unmatched: 8. This chain's CDR3 is CASSIAGQGRREKLFF. The CDR3 DNA reads as TGTGCCAGTAGTATAGCGGGACAGGGTCGGCGGGAAAAACTGTTTTTT. Full variable domain (remainder filled in from reference TRBV19 and TRBJ1-4): DGGITQSPKYLFRKEGQNVTLSCEQNLNHDAMYWYRQDPGQGLRLIYYSQIVNDFQKGDIAEGYSVSREKKESFPLTVTSAQKNPTAFYLCASSIAGQGRREKLFFGSGTQLSVL.

The rearrangement uses TRBV30 and TRBJ1-1; possible D gene TRBD1, 6 bases. V lost 3 bases, J lost 1 base, and 9 bases lay in between. The CDR3 length is 13 residues. Germline V gives CDR1 GTSNPN, CDR2 SVGIG (reference sequence). CDR3 nucleotides: TGTGCCTGGAGCAGGGGTACGAACACTGAAGCTTTCTTT. Translation: CAWSRGTNTEAFF. Full variable domain (remainder filled in from reference TRBV30 and TRBJ1-1): SQTIHQWPATLVQPVGSPLSLECTVEGTSNPNLYWYRQAAGRGLQLLFYSVGIGQISSEVPQNLSASRPQDRQFILSSKKLLLSDSGFYLCAWSRGTNTEAFFGQGTRLTVV.